These 30 T cell receptor beta chains originate from one sample sequenced in a study of T-cell reconstitution after alpha-beta-depleted transplantation in children. TCRbeta library construction was performed incorporating unique molecular identifiers. In TCRdb, the PCR reads were re-called with MiXCR into one record per CDR3 protein. The table lists around 70,000 distinct CDR3 sequences, roughly a tenth of them singletons. The sequences come from PBMCs, collected before TCRalphabeta/CD19-depleted stem cell transplant. These receptors were obtained from a boy aged 5 to 17 with acute myeloid leukemia, due to receive a stem cell transplant.

This clonotype was counted many times. The V call is TRBV12-3 or TRBV12-4, the J call TRBJ2-7; 12 bases map to TRBD2. Losses at the gene ends were 6 bases for V and 0 bases for J; bases not matched to a gene: 6. The CDR3 is 16 amino acids. CDR3 in DNA: TGTGCCAGCAGCAATTCTAGCGGGAGGGACTCCTACGAGCAGTACTTC. Its translation is CASSNSSGRDSYEQYF.

Ten or more counts support this clonotype. The chain is built from TRBV12-3 or TRBV12-4 and TRBJ1-5; D might be TRBD1 (5 bases). This CDR3 is built from 16 residues. Between the trimmed V and J ends, which lost 6 bases and 7 bases, there was a span of 22 bases. The CDR3 here is CASRTTRGQGEQPQHF. In nucleotides, the CDR3 is TGTGCCAGCAGAACCACCCGAGGGCAGGGTGAACAGCCCCAGCATTTT.

This clonotype was recorded at least ten times. The J gene is TRBJ1-2, the V gene TRBV20-1; 11 nucleotides line up with TRBD1. CDR1 and CDR2 (germline): DFQATT, SNEGSKA (reference sequence). The CDR3 runs to 14 residues. Germline trimming cut 0 bases from V and 5 bases from J; bases unmatched to any gene: 2. The CDR3 nucleotides are TGCAGTGCTAGAGATGGGACAGGGGGTTATGGCTACACCTTC. Its protein is CSARDGTGGYGYTF.

This clonotype was counted many times. This rearrangement joins TRBV4-1 to TRBJ1-3; D remains unclear. V lost 4 bases and J 2 bases, leaving 6 bases between the germline ends. This CDR3 is 13 amino acids long. The germline CDR1 and CDR2 sequences are MGHRA and YSYEKL. The CDR3 DNA follows: TGCGCCAGCAGCCTTGGAACTGGAAACACCATATATTTT. Protein sequence: CASSLGTGNTIYF.

This clonotype was picked up many times. V usage is TRBV3-1 and J usage is TRBJ2-5; 7 bases are shared with TRBD2. V lost 3 bases to trimming and J lost 2 bases; unmatched junction nucleotides: 6. The CDR3 spans 15 residues. CDR1 is LGHDT and CDR2 is YNNKEL in the germline V gene (reference sequence). CDR3 bases: TGTGCCAGCAGCCAGCAGCGGGGTTTTCAAGAGACCCAGTACTTC. Its protein is CASSQQRGFQETQYF.

This clonotype showed up many times. The chain carries TRBV7-2 and TRBJ2-5, with D perhaps matching TRBD1 or TRBD2 (6 bases each). CDR3 size: 14 residues. V was cut by 1 base and J by 4 bases, with 10 bases left in between. The germline CDR1 and CDR2 sequences are SGHTA and FQGNSA. The CDR3 sequence: CASSLGGRGETQYF. For the CDR3, the DNA is TGTGCCAGCAGCTTAGGGGGGCGGGGAGAGACCCAGTACTTC. Drawing the rest from reference TRBV7-2 and TRBJ2-5, the complete variable domain is GAGVSQSPSNKVTEKGKDVELRCDPISGHTALYWYRQSLGQGLEFLIYFQGNSAPDKSGLPSDRFSAERTGGSVSTLTIQRTQQEDSAVYLCASSLGGRGETQYFGPGTRLLVL.

The gene calls are TRBV12-3 or TRBV12-4 and TRBJ1-5, with TRBD1 matching 9 bases. The CDR3 runs 16 residues. Germline trimming cut 6 bases from V and 5 bases from J; bases unmatched to any gene: 11. CDR3 DNA: TGTGCCAGCAGCCAACGGCGTCGGACAGGGGATCAGCCCCAGCATTTT. Its protein is CASSQRRRTGDQPQHF.

This clonotype was found many times. The chain carries TRBV11-2 and TRBJ2-1; TRBD1 might be the D (5 bases). CDR1 SGHAT and CDR2 FQNNGV come from the germline V gene. V was clipped by 5 bases and J by 8 bases, with 13 bases between them. This CDR3 region has 13 residues. The CDR3 here is CASSPTGPHEQFF. The CDR3 DNA sequence: TGTGCCAGCAGCCCCACAGGTCCCCATGAGCAGTTCTTC.

V is TRBV9 and J is TRBJ2-1; 10 nucleotides match TRBD2. V lost 3 bases and J lost 3; bases outside the gene matches: 6. The germline CDR1 and CDR2 sequences are SGDLS and YYNGEE. This CDR3 has 16 amino acids. CDR3 in amino acids: CASSAGTSGNYNEQFF. The CDR3 DNA sequence: TGTGCCAGCAGCGCCGGTACTAGCGGGAACTACAATGAGCAGTTCTTC.

This clonotype was counted at least ten times. The V and J genes are TRBV5-1 and TRBJ1-2, with D tentatively TRBD1 (6 bases). This CDR3 spans 15 amino acids. Germline CDR1 is SGHRS and CDR2 is YFSETQ. The ends were cut back, 4 bases at V and 8 bases at J, with 21 bases in the middle. The CDR3 DNA is TGCGCCAGCAGCGTGGACACAGGGACCGGGGTGGGCTACACCTTC. This codes for CASSVDTGTGVGYTF. The full variable domain, with the rest looked up from reference TRBV5-1 and TRBJ1-2, is KAGVTQTPRYLIKTRGQQVTLSCSPISGHRSVSWYQQTPGQGLQFLFEYFSETQRNKGNFPGRFSGRQFSNSRSEMNVSTLELGDSALYLCASSVDTGTGVGYTFGSGTRLTVV.

Only a few counts were recorded for this clonotype. The CDR3 sequence: CASSLALAGTRNTIYF. The DNA for the CDR3 is TGTGCCAGCAGCTTGGCACTGGCAGGGACGAGAAACACCATATATTTT. The J gene is TRBJ1-3, the V gene TRBV5-4, with D maybe TRBD1 (5 bases). Deletions cut 0 bases from V and 5 bases from J, with 15 bases between. This CDR3 is 16 amino acids long. Germline lookup yields CDR1 SGHNT and CDR2 YYREEE (reference sequence).

This clonotype has a count of ten or more. The genes are TRBV3-1 and TRBJ2-3; D is tentatively TRBD1 or TRBD2 (5 bases each). The CDR3 runs to 18 residues. Germline values: CDR1 LGHDT, CDR2 YNNKEL (reference sequence). V lost 1 base and J lost 0, with 17 bases in between. CDR3 coding DNA: TGTGCCAGCAGCCAAGTCTGGCTAGCCGGGGCAAGCACAGATACGCAGTATTTT. Its translation: CASSQVWLAGASTDTQYF.

This clonotype was recorded many times. This chain joins TRBV20-1 and TRBJ2-1, with 8 bases that match TRBD2. The CDR3 is 16 amino acids. V gave up 3 bases and J gave up 3 bases; unmatched junction bases: 10. Per the germline V gene, CDR1 is DFQATT and CDR2 is SNEGSKA (reference sequence). The chain's CDR3 is CSARGGRRSIYNEQFF. Here the CDR3 DNA reads TGCAGTGCTAGGGGCGGGAGGCGGAGTATCTACAATGAGCAGTTCTTC.

Ten or more counts support this clonotype. The rearrangement links TRBV7-6 to TRBJ2-3; TRBD1 or TRBD2 may be the D gene (6 bases each). CDR3 size: 15 residues. The germline V gene has CDR1 SGHVS and CDR2 FNYEAQ. V lost 4 bases to trimming and J lost 3 bases, with 14 bases between them. Here the CDR3 reads CASSWGATGTDTQYF. In nucleotides, the CDR3 is TGTGCCAGCAGCTGGGGGGCTACTGGAACAGATACGCAGTATTTT.

The V gene is TRBV18, the J gene TRBJ2-7, with TRBD2 matching 11 bases. Unmatched junction bases numbered 10, after V lost 6 bases and J lost 3 bases. CDR3 length: 16 residues. Germline CDR1 and CDR2: KGHSH and LQKENI. CDR3 residues: CASSQGQTSGNYEQYF. In DNA, the CDR3 is TGTGCCAGCTCCCAGGGCCAGACTAGCGGGAACTACGAGCAGTACTTC.

Many counts were recorded for this clonotype. The chain uses TRBV3-1 and TRBJ1-1; D unclear. The CDR3 is made up of 14 amino acids. Germline V gives CDR1 LGHDT, CDR2 YNNKEL (reference sequence). The V gene lost 4 bases and the J gene lost 4 bases, with 13 bases spanning the gap. This chain's CDR3 is CASSLQERATEAFF. CDR3 DNA: TGTGCCAGCAGCCTCCAGGAGAGGGCCACTGAAGCTTTCTTT.

CDR3: CASRAVGGLYNEQFF. In nucleotides, the CDR3 is TGTGCCAGCAGGGCGGTCGGGGGGCTCTACAATGAGCAGTTCTTC. The chain links TRBV12-3 or TRBV12-4 to TRBJ2-1, with a weak D call TRBD2 (7 bases). V lost 6 bases to trimming and J lost 3 bases, with 15 bases between them. The CDR3 runs to 15 residues.

The sample holds many counts of this clonotype. The genes are TRBV7-2 and TRBJ1-5; D is possibly TRBD1 (6 bases). Germline values: CDR1 SGHTA, CDR2 FQGNSA. The CDR3 has 13 amino acids. The germline V and J ends were trimmed by 1 base and 7 bases, with 8 bases remaining between them. Written as DNA, the CDR3 is TGTGCCAGCAGCTTAGTTAGGGGGCAGCCCCAGCATTTT. The encoded protein is CASSLVRGQPQHF.

CDR3 amino acids: CASCNRVFDTGELFF. CDR3 in DNA: TGTGCCAGCTGCAACCGGGTATTCGACACCGGGGAGCTGTTTTTT. The chain is built from TRBV3-1 and TRBJ2-2; D gene uncertain. V lost 8 bases, J lost 3 bases, and 16 bases lay in between. Germline values: CDR1 LGHDT, CDR2 YNNKEL (reference sequence). The CDR3 extends over 15 amino acids.

This clonotype has more than one count but fewer than ten. The rearrangement joins TRBV5-1 to TRBJ2-7; 10 bases fit TRBD1. With 3 bases clipped from V and 1 base from J, the junction kept 4 bases outside the gene matches. This CDR3 contains 15 residues. CDR1 and CDR2 (germline): SGHRS, YFSETQ. The CDR3: CASSWGQGISYEQYF. The CDR3 DNA follows: TGCGCCAGCAGCTGGGGACAGGGGATATCCTACGAGCAGTACTTC.

The sample holds many counts of this clonotype. The chain is built from TRBV7-9 and TRBJ1-1; D perhaps matches TRBD1 (5 bases). Germline CDR1 is SEHNR and CDR2 is FQNEAQ (reference sequence). The CDR3 is 17 amino acids. Trimming shortened V by 5 bases and J by 1 base, and 20 bases separated the two germline ends. The CDR3 region has the DNA TGTGCCAGCAGCCCTATTTTGGGGAGGGGACCGAACACTGAAGCTTTCTTT. Translation: CASSPILGRGPNTEAFF. Full variable domain (remainder filled in from reference TRBV7-9 and TRBJ1-1): DTGVSQNPRHKITKRGQNVTFRCDPISEHNRLYWYRQTLGQGPEFLTYFQNEAQLEKSRLLSDRFSAERPKGSFSTLEIQRTEQGDSAMYLCASSPILGRGPNTEAFFGQGTRLTVV.

J is TRBJ1-1 and V is TRBV10-3, with a weak D call TRBD1 (5 bases). V gave up 8 bases and J gave up 4 bases, with 17 bases separating them. The CDR3 runs to 14 residues. Per the germline V gene, CDR1 is ENHRY and CDR2 is SYGVKD. CDR3 in DNA: TGTGCCATCTCAAGGGTAGGGGCGCGCACTGAAGCTTTCTTT. This translates into CAISRVGARTEAFF.

This clonotype was counted ten times or more. This chain joins TRBV27 and TRBJ1-6; 10 bases map to TRBD1. V was pared by 6 bases and J by 12 bases, with 8 bases of the junction left unmatched. Germline V gives CDR1 MNHEY, CDR2 SMNVEV (reference sequence). The CDR3 consists of 14 residues. CDR3 in DNA: TGTGCCAGCAGGAGCGGGACAGGGGCTCTACCCCTCCACTTT. Translation: CASRSGTGALPLHF.

This clonotype was seen ten or more times. The germline gene is not matched at one end of the junction; a read error may be the cause. The chain uses TRBV5-6 and TRBJ1-2; TRBD1 might be the D (6 bases). The CDR3 covers 11 residues. The germline CDR1 and CDR2 sequences are SGHDT and YYEEEE. CDR3 in DNA: TGTGCCAGCAGCCTAGGGGGACGTCCTTGCTTC. It encodes CASSLGGRPCF.

This clonotype was found many times. The chain employs TRBV6-1 and TRBJ2-3; 9 bases agree with TRBD2. V lost 6 bases and J lost 6; bases outside the gene matches: 19. CDR1 and CDR2 (germline): MNHNS, SASEGT. CDR3 length: 18 residues. For the CDR3, the DNA is TGTGCCAGCAGCTCCCCGTCCTCGGCGCGGGAGGGCCCCGATACGCAGTATTTT. It translates to CASSSPSSAREGPDTQYF.

The J gene is TRBJ2-3, the V gene TRBV2, with 10 bases identical to TRBD2. The CDR3 is 16 amino acids. The germline V gene encodes CDR1 SNHLY and CDR2 FYNNEI. The V and J ends lost 5 bases and 5 bases, in that order; junction bases with no gene match: 10. The CDR3, as DNA: TGTGCCAGCAGTATTGGTGCTAGCGGGGGCAGAGATACGCAGTATTTT. This sequence encodes CASSIGASGGRDTQYF.

This rearrangement joins TRBV14 to TRBJ1-2; D gene ambiguous. Between the trimmed V and J ends, which lost 4 bases and 4 bases, there was a span of 13 bases. From germline, CDR1 is SGHDN and CDR2 FVKESK. This CDR3 spans 14 amino acids. CDR3 sequence (DNA): TGTGCCAGCAGCCGATCCCCCAGCCTCTATGGCTACACCTTC. Encoded protein: CASSRSPSLYGYTF. Filled out from reference TRBV14 and TRBJ1-2, the complete variable domain reads EAGVTQFPSHSVIEKGQTVTLRCDPISGHDNLYWYRRVMGKEIKFLLHFVKESKQDESGMPNNRFLAERTGGTYSTLKVQPAELEDSGVYFCASSRSPSLYGYTFGSGTRLTVV.

This clonotype has at least ten counts. The rearrangement links TRBV2 to TRBJ2-2; 7 bases are a match to TRBD2. The CDR3 is 16 residues long. V lost 7 bases, J lost 5 bases, and 13 bases stayed unmatched. The germline CDR1 and CDR2 sequences are SNHLY and FYNNEI. The CDR3 region has the DNA TGTGCCAGCACCCTCAAGCGGGACCCACGGACCGGGGAGCTGTTTTTT. Translating it yields CASTLKRDPRTGELFF.

This clonotype was recorded at least ten times. The chain employs TRBV3-1 and TRBJ1-3; 8 bases line up with TRBD1. V trimming: 1 base; J trimming: 3 bases; junction bases outside the gene matches: 2. The germline V gene encodes CDR1 LGHDT and CDR2 YNNKEL (reference sequence). This CDR3 spans 15 amino acids. The CDR3 region has the DNA TGTGCCAGCAGCCAAGGGACAGGGCTTGGAAACACCATATATTTT. Translated: CASSQGTGLGNTIYF.

This clonotype was detected many times. The V call is TRBV5-1, the J call TRBJ1-4, with a tentative D call TRBD1 (5 bases). The V end was cut by 5 bases, the J end by 7 bases, with 9 bases between. In germline, CDR1 is SGHRS, CDR2 YFSETQ. The CDR3 extends over 12 amino acids. CDR3 coding DNA: TGCGCCAGCAGGCAGGGACCTGAAAAACTGTTTTTT. As protein: CASRQGPEKLFF.